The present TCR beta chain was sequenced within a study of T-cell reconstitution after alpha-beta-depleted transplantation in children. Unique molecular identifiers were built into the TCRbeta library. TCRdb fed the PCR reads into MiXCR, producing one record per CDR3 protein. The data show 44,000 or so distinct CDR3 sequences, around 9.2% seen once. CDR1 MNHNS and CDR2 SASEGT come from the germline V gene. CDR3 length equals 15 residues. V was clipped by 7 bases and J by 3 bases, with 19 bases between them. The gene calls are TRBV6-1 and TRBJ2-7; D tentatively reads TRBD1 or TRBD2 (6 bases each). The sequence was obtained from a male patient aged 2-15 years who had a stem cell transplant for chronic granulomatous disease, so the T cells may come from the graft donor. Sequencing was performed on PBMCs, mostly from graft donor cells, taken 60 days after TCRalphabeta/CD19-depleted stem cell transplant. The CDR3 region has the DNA TGTGCCAGCACGGAGGGTGTGGGCAGGGGCTACGAGCAGTACTTC. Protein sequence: CASTEGVGRGYEQYF.